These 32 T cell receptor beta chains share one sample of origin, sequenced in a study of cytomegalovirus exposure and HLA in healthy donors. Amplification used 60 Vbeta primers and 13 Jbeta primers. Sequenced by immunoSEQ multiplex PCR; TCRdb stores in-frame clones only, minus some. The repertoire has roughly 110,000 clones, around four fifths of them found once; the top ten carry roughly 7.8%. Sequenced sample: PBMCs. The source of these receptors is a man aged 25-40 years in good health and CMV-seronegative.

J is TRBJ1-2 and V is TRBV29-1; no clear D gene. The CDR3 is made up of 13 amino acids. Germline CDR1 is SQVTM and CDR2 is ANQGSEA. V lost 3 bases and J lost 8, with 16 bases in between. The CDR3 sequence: CSVDAAVLWGYTF. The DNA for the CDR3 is TGCAGCGTTGATGCAGCCGTACTATGGGGCTACACCTTC.

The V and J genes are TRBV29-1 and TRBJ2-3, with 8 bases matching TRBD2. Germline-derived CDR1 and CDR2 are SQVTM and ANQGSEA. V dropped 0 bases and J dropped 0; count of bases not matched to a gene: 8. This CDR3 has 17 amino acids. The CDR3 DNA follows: TGCAGCGTTGAAGATCTGTTACTAGCGGATAGCACAGATACGCAGTATTTT. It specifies CSVEDLLLADSTDTQYF.

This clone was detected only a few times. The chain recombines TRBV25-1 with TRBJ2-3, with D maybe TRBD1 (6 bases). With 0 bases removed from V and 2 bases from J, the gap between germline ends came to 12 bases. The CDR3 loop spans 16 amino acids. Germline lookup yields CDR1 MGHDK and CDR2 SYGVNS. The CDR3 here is CASSEYRPGVTDTQYF. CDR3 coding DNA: TGTGCCAGCAGTGAATATCGCCCAGGGGTCACAGATACGCAGTATTTT. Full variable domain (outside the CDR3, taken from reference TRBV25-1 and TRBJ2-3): EADIYQTPRYLVIGTGKKITLECSQTMGHDKMYWYQQDPGMELHLIHYSYGVNSTEKGDLSSESTVSRIRTEHFPLTLESARPSHTSQYLCASSEYRPGVTDTQYFGPGTRLTVL.

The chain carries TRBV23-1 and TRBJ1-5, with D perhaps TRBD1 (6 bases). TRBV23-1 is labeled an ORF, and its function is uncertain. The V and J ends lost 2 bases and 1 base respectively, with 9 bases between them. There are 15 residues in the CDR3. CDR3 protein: CASSQPGQSNQPQHF. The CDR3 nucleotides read TGCGCCAGCAGTCAACCCGGACAGAGCAATCAGCCCCAGCATTTT.

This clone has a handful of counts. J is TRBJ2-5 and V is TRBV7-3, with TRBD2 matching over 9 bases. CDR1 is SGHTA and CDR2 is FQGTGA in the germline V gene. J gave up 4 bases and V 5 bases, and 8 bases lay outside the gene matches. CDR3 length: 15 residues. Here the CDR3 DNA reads TGTGCCAGCAGCCCCCTGGGACTAGCCGGAGAGACCCAGTACTTC. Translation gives CASSPLGLAGETQYF.

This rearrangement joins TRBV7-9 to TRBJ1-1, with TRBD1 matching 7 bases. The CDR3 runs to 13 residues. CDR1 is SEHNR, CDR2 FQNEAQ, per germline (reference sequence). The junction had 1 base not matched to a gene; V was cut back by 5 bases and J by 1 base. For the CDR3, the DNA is TGTGCCAGCAGCCGGACAGGGAACACTGAAGCTTTCTTT. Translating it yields CASSRTGNTEAFF.

CDR3 sequence reads: CASGGQGVNYGYTF. DNA for the CDR3: TGTGCCAGCGGTGGACAGGGGGTGAACTATGGCTACACCTTC. The V and J genes are TRBV2 and TRBJ1-2; TRBD1 matches at 10 bases. This CDR3 has 14 residues. From germline, CDR1 is SNHLY and CDR2 FYNNEI. V lost 8 bases and J lost 2; bases outside the gene matches: 5.

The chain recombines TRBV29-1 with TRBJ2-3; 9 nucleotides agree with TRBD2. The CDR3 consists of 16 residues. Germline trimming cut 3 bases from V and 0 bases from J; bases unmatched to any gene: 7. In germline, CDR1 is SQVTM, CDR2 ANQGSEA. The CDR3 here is CSVDARGRESTDTQYF. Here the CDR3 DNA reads TGCAGCGTTGATGCGCGCGGGAGGGAAAGCACAGATACGCAGTATTTT.

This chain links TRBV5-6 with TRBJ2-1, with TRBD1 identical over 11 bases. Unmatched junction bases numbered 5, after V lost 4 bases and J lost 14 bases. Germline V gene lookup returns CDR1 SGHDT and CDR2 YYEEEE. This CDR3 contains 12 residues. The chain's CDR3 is CASSGRDRGEFF. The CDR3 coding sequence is TGTGCCAGCAGCGGAAGGGACAGGGGGGAGTTCTTC.

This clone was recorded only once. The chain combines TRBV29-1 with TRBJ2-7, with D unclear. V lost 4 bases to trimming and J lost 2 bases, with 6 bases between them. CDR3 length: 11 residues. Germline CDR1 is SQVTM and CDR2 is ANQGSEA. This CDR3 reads CSVGTAYEQYF. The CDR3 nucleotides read TGCAGCGTTGGTACAGCCTACGAGCAGTACTTC.

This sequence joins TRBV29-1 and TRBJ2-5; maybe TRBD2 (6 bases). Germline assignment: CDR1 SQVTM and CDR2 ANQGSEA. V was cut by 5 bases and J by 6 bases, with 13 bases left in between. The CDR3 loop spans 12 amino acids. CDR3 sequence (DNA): TGCAGCGTTCCCGGGGAGGTGAAGACCCAGTACTTC. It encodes CSVPGEVKTQYF.

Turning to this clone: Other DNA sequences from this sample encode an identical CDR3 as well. As DNA, the CDR3 is TGTGCCAGCAGCTTAGGACACTTGTACGAGCAGTACTTC. Its translation is CASSLGHLYEQYF. The chain links TRBV7-9 to TRBJ2-7; D is uncertain. This CDR3 has 13 residues. Germline CDR1 and CDR2: SEHNR and FQNEAQ (reference sequence). The V gene lost 1 base and the J gene lost 4 bases, with 8 bases spanning the gap.

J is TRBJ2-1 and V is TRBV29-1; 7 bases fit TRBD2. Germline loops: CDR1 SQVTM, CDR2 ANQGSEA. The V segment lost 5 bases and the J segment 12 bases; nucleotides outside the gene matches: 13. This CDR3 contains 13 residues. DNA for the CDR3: TGCAGCGTTCAACCTAGCGGCGGTCGTCGGCAGTTCTTC. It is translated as CSVQPSGGRRQFF.

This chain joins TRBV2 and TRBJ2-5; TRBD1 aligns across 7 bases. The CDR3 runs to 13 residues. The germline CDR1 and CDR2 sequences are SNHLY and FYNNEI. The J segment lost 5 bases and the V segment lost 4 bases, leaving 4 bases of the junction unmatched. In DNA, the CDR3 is TGTGCCAGCAGTGGAGACAGGGCGGAGACCCAGTACTTC. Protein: CASSGDRAETQYF. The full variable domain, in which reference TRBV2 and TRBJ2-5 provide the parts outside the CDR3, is EPEVTQTPSHQVTQMGQEVILRCVPISNHLYFYWYRQILGQKVEFLVSFYNNEISEKSEIFDDQFSVERPDGSNFTLKIRSTKLEDSAMYFCASSGDRAETQYFGPGTRLLVL.

This chain's CDR3 is CATEIRGGNYGYTF. The CDR3 DNA is TGTGCCACCGAGATCCGAGGTGGGAACTATGGCTACACCTTC. J is TRBJ1-2 and V is TRBV28; D not resolved. Germline V gene lookup returns CDR1 MDHEN and CDR2 SYDVKM. This CDR3 is 14 amino acids long. Trimming pared 10 bases from V and 2 bases from J, leaving 17 bases between.

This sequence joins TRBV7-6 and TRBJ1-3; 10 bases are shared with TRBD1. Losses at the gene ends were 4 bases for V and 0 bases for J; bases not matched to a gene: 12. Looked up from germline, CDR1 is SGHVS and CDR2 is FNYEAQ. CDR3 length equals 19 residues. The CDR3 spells CASSSAGTGAFLSGNTIYF. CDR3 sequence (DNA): TGTGCCAGCAGCTCCGCCGGGACAGGGGCCTTCCTCTCTGGAAACACCATATATTTT.

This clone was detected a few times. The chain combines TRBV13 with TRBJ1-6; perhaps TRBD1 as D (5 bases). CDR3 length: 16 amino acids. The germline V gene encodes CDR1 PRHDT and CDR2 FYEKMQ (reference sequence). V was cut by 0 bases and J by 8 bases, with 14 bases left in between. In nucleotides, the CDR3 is TGTGCCAGCAGCTTAGGTGGGAGGGGTTCTCATTCACCCCTCCACTTT. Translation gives CASSLGGRGSHSPLHF.

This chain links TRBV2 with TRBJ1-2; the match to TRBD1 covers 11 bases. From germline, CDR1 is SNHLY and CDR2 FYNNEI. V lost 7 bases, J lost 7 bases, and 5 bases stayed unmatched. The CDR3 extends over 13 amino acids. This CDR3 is CASTRDRGGGYTF. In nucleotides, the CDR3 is TGTGCCAGCACCAGGGACAGGGGGGGTGGCTACACCTTC.

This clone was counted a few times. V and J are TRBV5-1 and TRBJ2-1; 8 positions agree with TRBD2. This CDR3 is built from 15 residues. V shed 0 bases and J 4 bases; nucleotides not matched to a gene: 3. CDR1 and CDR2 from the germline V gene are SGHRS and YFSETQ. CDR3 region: CASSLGRGGYNEQFF. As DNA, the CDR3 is TGCGCCAGCAGCTTGGGCCGGGGGGGGTACAATGAGCAGTTCTTC.

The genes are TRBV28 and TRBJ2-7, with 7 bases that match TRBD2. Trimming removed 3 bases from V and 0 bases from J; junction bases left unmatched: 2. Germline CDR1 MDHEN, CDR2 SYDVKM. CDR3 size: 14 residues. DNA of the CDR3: TGTGCCAGCAGTTTTGCGGGAGCCTCCTACGAGCAGTACTTC. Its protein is CASSFAGASYEQYF.

The CDR3 loop reads CSVEWVKAGSGNTIYF. The CDR3 nucleotides read TGCAGCGTTGAGTGGGTTAAGGCAGGCTCTGGAAACACCATATATTTT. The chain carries TRBV29-1 and TRBJ1-3, with D unclear. This CDR3 region has 16 residues. Trimming left V 3 bases short and J 0 bases short, with 15 bases between. Per germline, CDR1 SQVTM and CDR2 ANQGSEA. Full variable domain (outside the CDR3, taken from reference TRBV29-1 and TRBJ1-3): SAVISQKPSRDICQRGTSLTIQCQVDSQVTMMFWYRQQPGQSLTLIATANQGSEATYESGFVIDKFPISRPNLTFSTLTVSNMSPEDSSIYLCSVEWVKAGSGNTIYFGEGSWLTVV.

The CDR3 spells CASSPTPGLAGVPDTQYF. In DNA form, the CDR3 reads TGTGCCAGCAGCCCGACCCCGGGACTAGCGGGAGTTCCAGATACGCAGTATTTT. V gene TRBV7-2 combines with J gene TRBJ2-3; TRBD2 aligns across 14 bases. The V segment lost 5 bases and the J segment 4 bases; nucleotides outside the gene matches: 11. The CDR3 has 18 amino acids. Per germline, CDR1 SGHTA and CDR2 FQGNSA. Using reference TRBV7-2 and TRBJ2-3 for the parts outside the CDR3, the full variable domain is GAGVSQSPSNKVTEKGKDVELRCDPISGHTALYWYRQSLGQGLEFLIYFQGNSAPDKSGLPSDRFSAERTGGSVSTLTIQRTQQEDSAVYLCASSPTPGLAGVPDTQYFGPGTRLTVL.

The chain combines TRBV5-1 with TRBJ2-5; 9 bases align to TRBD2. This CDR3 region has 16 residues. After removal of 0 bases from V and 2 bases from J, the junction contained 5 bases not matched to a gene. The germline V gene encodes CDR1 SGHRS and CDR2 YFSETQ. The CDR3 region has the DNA TGCGCCAGCAGCTTGGCCGGAGCGGGGGGTCAAGAGACCCAGTACTTC. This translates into CASSLAGAGGQETQYF.

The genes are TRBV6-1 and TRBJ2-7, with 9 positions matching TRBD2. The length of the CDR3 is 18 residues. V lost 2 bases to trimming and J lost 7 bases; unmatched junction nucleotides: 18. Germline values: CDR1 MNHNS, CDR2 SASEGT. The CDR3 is CASSELSYIAGEVEEQYF. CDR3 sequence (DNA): TGTGCCAGCAGTGAATTATCCTATATAGCGGGGGAGGTTGAGGAGCAGTACTTC.

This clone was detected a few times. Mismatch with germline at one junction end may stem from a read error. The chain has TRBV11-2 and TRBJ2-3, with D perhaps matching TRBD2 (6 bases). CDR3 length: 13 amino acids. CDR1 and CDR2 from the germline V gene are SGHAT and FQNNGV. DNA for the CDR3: TGTGCCAGCAGCTTAGAAGCTGTGCTAGCGCCTACCTTT. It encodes CASSLEAVLAPTF.

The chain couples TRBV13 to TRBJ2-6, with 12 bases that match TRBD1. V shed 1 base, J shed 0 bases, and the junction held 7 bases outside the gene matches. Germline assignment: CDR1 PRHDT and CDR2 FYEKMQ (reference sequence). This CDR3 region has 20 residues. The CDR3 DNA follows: TGTGCCAGCAGCTTAGCCTCGGGACAGGGGGCCTACTCTGGGGCCAACGTCCTGACTTTC. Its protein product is CASSLASGQGAYSGANVLTF.

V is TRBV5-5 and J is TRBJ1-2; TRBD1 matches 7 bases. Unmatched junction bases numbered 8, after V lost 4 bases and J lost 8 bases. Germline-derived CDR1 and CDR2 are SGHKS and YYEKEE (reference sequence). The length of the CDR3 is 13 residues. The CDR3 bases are TGTGCCAGCAGCGACGTAACAGGGGTCGGCTACACCTTC. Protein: CASSDVTGVGYTF.

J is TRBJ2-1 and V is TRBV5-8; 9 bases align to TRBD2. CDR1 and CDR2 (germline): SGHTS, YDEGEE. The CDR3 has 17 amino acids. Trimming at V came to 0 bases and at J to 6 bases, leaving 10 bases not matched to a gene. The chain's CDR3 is CASSLVRASGDLNEQFF. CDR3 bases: TGTGCCAGCAGCTTGGTAAGGGCTAGCGGGGACCTCAATGAGCAGTTCTTC.

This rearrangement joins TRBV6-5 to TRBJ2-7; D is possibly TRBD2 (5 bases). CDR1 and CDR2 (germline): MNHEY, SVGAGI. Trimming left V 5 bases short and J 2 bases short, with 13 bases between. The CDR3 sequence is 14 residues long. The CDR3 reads CASSATRSAYEQYF. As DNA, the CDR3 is TGTGCCAGCAGTGCAACTAGGAGCGCCTACGAGCAGTACTTC.

CDR3 sequence reads: CASRSFTGELFF. In DNA, the CDR3 is TGTGCCAGTAGATCCTTCACCGGGGAGCTGTTTTTT. V and J are TRBV19 and TRBJ2-2; D gene unclear. CDR3 length: 12 residues. V was shortened by 6 bases and J by 4 bases, with 6 bases between the two germline ends. The germline V gene encodes CDR1 LNHDA and CDR2 SQIVND (reference sequence).

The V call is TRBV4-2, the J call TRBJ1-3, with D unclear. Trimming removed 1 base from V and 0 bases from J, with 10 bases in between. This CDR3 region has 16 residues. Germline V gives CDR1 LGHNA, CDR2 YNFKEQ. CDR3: CASSQGAPNSGNTIYF. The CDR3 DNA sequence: TGTGCCAGCAGCCAAGGGGCGCCGAACTCTGGAAACACCATATATTTT.

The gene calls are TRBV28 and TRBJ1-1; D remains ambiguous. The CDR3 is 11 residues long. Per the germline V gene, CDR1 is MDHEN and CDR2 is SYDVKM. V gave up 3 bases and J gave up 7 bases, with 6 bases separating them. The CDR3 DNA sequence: TGTGCCAGCAGTTTCCAGGTTGAAGCTTTCTTT. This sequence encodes CASSFQVEAFF. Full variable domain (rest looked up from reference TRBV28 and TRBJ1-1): DVKVTQSSRYLVKRTGEKVFLECVQDMDHENMFWYRQDPGLGLRLIYFSYDVKMKEKGDIPEGYSVSREKKERFSLILESASTNQTSMYLCASSFQVEAFFGQGTRLTVV.